This T cell receptor beta chain was observed in a study of glioma-infiltrating T cells after dendritic cell vaccination. V shed 6 bases and J 3 bases; nucleotides not matched to a gene: 7. This CDR3 is 15 amino acids long. Germline loops: CDR1 LNHDA, CDR2 SQIVND (reference sequence). The repertoire was sequenced with immunoSEQ multiplex PCR; TCRdb's copy has only in-frame clones and lacks some. The table shows about 82,000 clones, with about 90% occurring only once. This clone has only a few counts. V and J are TRBV19 and TRBJ2-5, with 10 bases fitting TRBD1. The material was blood, obtained before dendritic cell vaccination. This receptor was taken from a human donor with glioblastoma. The CDR3 here is CASRGWTGGKETQYF. The DNA of the CDR3 is TGTGCCAGTAGGGGTTGGACAGGGGGAAAAGAGACCCAGTACTTC.